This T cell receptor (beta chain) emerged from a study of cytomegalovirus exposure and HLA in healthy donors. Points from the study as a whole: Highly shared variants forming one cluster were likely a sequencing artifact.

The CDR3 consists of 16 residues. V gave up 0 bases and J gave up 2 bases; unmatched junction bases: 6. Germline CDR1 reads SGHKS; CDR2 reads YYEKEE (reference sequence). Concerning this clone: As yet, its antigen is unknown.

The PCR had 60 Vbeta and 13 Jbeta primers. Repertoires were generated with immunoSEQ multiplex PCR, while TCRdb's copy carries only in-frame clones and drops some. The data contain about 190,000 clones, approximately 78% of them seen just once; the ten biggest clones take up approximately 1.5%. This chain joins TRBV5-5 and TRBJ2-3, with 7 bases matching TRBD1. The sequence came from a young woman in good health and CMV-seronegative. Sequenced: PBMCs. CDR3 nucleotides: TGTGCCAGCAGCTTGGAGGGGGCAGGACCCACAGATACGCAGTATTTT. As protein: CASSLEGAGPTDTQYF.